Sequencing of this T cell receptor beta chain was carried out in a study of T-cell reconstitution after alpha-beta-depleted transplantation in children. Unique molecular identifiers tagged the TCRbeta library. TCRdb processed the PCR reads anew with MiXCR; each CDR3 protein has one entry. The sample holds approximately 390,000 distinct CDR3 sequences, about a tenth seen once. In germline, CDR1 is DFQATT, CDR2 SNEGSKA (reference sequence). The trim removed 5 bases at V and 1 base at J, leaving 4 bases unmatched. This CDR3 region has 13 residues. This clonotype was picked up a small number of times. The gene calls are TRBV20-1 and TRBJ1-1; TRBD1 agrees at 7 bases. This sequence was found in a human donor who donated a stem cell graft to a child with acute myeloid leukemia. The source was PBMCs from the stem cell graft donor, collected from the stem cell graft. The CDR3 loop reads CSAARDRNTEAFF. CDR3 sequence (DNA): TGCAGTGCTGCACGGGACAGGAACACTGAAGCTTTCTTT.